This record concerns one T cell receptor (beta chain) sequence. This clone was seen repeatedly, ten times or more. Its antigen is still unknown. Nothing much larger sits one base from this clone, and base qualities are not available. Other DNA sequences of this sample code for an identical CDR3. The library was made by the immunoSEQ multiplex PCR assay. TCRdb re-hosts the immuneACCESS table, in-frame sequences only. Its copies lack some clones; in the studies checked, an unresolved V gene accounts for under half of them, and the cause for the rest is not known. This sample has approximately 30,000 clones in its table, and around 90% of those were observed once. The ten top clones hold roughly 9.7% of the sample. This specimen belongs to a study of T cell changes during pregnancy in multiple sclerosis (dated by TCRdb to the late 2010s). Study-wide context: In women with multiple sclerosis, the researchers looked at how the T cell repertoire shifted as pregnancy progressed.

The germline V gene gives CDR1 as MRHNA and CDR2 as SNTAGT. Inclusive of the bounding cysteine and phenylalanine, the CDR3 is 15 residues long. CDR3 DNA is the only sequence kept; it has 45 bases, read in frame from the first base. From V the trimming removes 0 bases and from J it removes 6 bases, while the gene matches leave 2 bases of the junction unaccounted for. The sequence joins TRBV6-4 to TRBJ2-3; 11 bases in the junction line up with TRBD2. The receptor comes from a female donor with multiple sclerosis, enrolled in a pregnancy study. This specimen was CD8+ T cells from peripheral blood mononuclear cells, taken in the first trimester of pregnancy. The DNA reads TGTGCCAGCAGTGACTCTAGCGGGGGGGCCGATACGCAGTATTTT. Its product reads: CASSDSSGGADTQYF.